The 28 T cell receptor beta chains listed next were all sequenced from one sample in a study of OX40 agonist ivuxolimab in advanced cancers. Library prep was done by the immunoSEQ multiplex PCR assay. The table comes from immuneACCESS by way of TCRdb, which keeps in-frame sequences with V and J called. Part of the clones is missing from these tables; in studies checked, under half for an unresolved V gene and the rest for unknown reasons. Recorded for this sample are roughly 59,000 clones; roughly 92% of them occurred a single time. The top ten clonotypes cover under 15% of the sample. This specimen was CD4+ or CD8+ T cells sorted from blood, taken in a trial of the OX40 agonist ivuxolimab. The receptor source for this set is an adult with an advanced solid tumor such as melanoma, head and neck, liver or kidney cancer.

This clone appeared a single time. This chain connects TRBV7-9 to TRBJ1-2; 7 bases line up with TRBD1. In germline, CDR1 is SEHNR, CDR2 FQNEAQ (reference sequence). The trim removed 5 bases at V and 7 bases at J, leaving 4 bases unmatched. The CDR3 runs 12 residues. The CDR3 DNA is TGTGCCAGCAGCCTGGGGGACAGTGGCTACACCTTC. Translating it yields CASSLGDSGYTF.

The V and J genes are TRBV7-8 and TRBJ2-1; 7 bases agree with TRBD1. The germline V gene has CDR1 SGHVS and CDR2 FQNEAQ. V dropped 9 bases and J dropped 4; count of bases not matched to a gene: 12. The CDR3 consists of 15 residues. The CDR3 region is CASHSAGTAYNEQFF. For the CDR3, the DNA is TGTGCCAGTCATTCAGCCGGGACAGCGTACAATGAGCAGTTCTTC.

V usage is TRBV27 and J usage is TRBJ2-7, with 8 bases fitting TRBD2. Germline V gene sequence: CDR1 MNHEY, CDR2 SMNVEV (reference sequence). The trim removed 7 bases at V and 1 base at J, leaving 9 bases unmatched. The length of the CDR3 is 15 residues. CDR3 bases: TGTGCCAGCACCTTTAGCGGGACGGGGTCCTACGAGCAGTACTTC. This translates into CASTFSGTGSYEQYF.

This chain connects TRBV7-8 to TRBJ2-7, with 11 bases matching TRBD2. The CDR3 totals 18 residues. Germline V gives CDR1 SGHVS, CDR2 FQNEAQ. The ends lost 2 bases at V and 4 bases at J; junction bases unmatched: 13. CDR3 protein: CASSLWGSGRAAGYEQYF. For the CDR3, the DNA is TGTGCCAGCAGCTTATGGGGTAGCGGGAGGGCCGCGGGATACGAGCAGTACTTC.

The chain has TRBV7-9 and TRBJ2-5, with D maybe TRBD1 (5 bases). CDR1 and CDR2 (germline): SEHNR, FQNEAQ (reference sequence). There are 13 residues in the CDR3. Trimming stripped 3 bases from V and 1 base from J, with 6 bases between. The CDR3 region has the DNA TGTGCCAGCAGCTTCGACAGCCAAGAGACCCAGTACTTC. Amino acid sequence: CASSFDSQETQYF.

This rearrangement joins TRBV7-9 to TRBJ2-1, with 9 bases aligning to TRBD2. Germline V gene sequence: CDR1 SEHNR, CDR2 FQNEAQ (reference sequence). Trimming at V came to 2 bases and at J to 9 bases, leaving 8 bases not matched to a gene. This CDR3 has 15 residues. The CDR3 bases are TGTGCCAGCAGCTTATGGAGCGGGAGGAGTGTTGAGCAGTTCTTC. Its protein product is CASSLWSGRSVEQFF. Full variable domain (outside the CDR3, taken from reference TRBV7-9 and TRBJ2-1): DTGVSQNPRHKITKRGQNVTFRCDPISEHNRLYWYRQTLGQGPEFLTYFQNEAQLEKSRLLSDRFSAERPKGSFSTLEIQRTEQGDSAMYLCASSLWSGRSVEQFFGPGTRLTVL.

V is TRBV4-1 and J is TRBJ2-7; 8 bases align to TRBD2. Trimming cost V 2 bases and J 2 bases; bases outside gene matches: 2. The CDR3 length is 14 residues. CDR1 and CDR2 (germline): MGHRA, YSYEKL. The CDR3 DNA sequence: TGCGCCAGCAGCCAAACTAGCGGTCCCTACGAGCAGTACTTC. Protein product: CASSQTSGPYEQYF.

This chain joins TRBV29-1 and TRBJ2-7; D tentatively reads TRBD1 or TRBD2 (5 bases each). The CDR3 extends over 12 amino acids. The germline gives CDR1 SQVTM, CDR2 ANQGSEA. The V end was cut by 4 bases, the J end by 4 bases, with 11 bases between. Here the CDR3 reads CSVVGREYEQYF. Here the CDR3 DNA reads TGCAGCGTTGTAGGCAGGGAGTACGAGCAGTACTTC.

This chain links TRBV4-2 with TRBJ2-1; D ambiguous. V was cut by 0 bases and J by 2 bases, with 11 bases left in between. The CDR3 consists of 16 residues. Germline V gene data show CDR1 as LGHNA and CDR2 as YNFKEQ. This CDR3 reads CASSQEGQAPYNEQFF. The CDR3 coding sequence is TGTGCCAGCAGCCAAGAGGGCCAGGCTCCCTACAATGAGCAGTTCTTC.

This chain connects TRBV19 to TRBJ2-1, with 11 bases matching TRBD1. The germline V gene encodes CDR1 LNHDA and CDR2 SQIVND (reference sequence). The V gene end was trimmed by 0 bases and the J gene end by 3 bases; junction bases not matched to a gene: 7. This CDR3 comprises 18 residues. This CDR3 reads CASSIDGDRGTDYNEQFF. The DNA of the CDR3 is TGTGCCAGTAGTATAGATGGGGACAGGGGGACCGACTACAATGAGCAGTTCTTC.

The chain uses TRBV13 and TRBJ2-1; D possibly corresponds to TRBD2 (6 bases). V shed 2 bases and J shed 4 bases, with 15 bases lying between them. Germline V CDR1 and CDR2: PRHDT, FYEKMQ (reference sequence). This CDR3 has 16 amino acids. The CDR3: CASSLPAGRPYNEQFF. The CDR3, as DNA: TGTGCCAGCAGCTTACCTGCGGGACGGCCGTACAATGAGCAGTTCTTC.

The chain has TRBV6-5 and TRBJ1-1; D perhaps matches TRBD1 (5 bases). The V gene's germline CDR1 is MNHEY and CDR2 SVGAGI. V lost 0 bases to trimming and J lost 2 bases, with 7 bases between them. This CDR3 is built from 14 residues. The CDR3 region has the DNA TGTGCCAGCAGTTACTCGGACACTAACACTGAAGCTTTCTTT. Translation: CASSYSDTNTEAFF.

The rearrangement uses TRBV6-1 and TRBJ1-1, with D unresolved. The germline V gene encodes CDR1 MNHNS and CDR2 SASEGT. Deletions cut 1 base from V and 2 bases from J, with 8 bases between. This CDR3 contains 14 residues. This CDR3 is CASSEGPINTEAFF. The CDR3 coding sequence is TGTGCCAGCAGTGAAGGGCCGATAAACACTGAAGCTTTCTTT.

The sample holds many counts of this clone. CDR3 sequence: CASSIQGSDYGYTF. The DNA for the CDR3 is TGTGCCAGCAGCATACAGGGAAGTGACTATGGCTACACCTTC. The chain is built from TRBV5-4 and TRBJ1-2; perhaps TRBD1 as D (6 bases). Looked up from germline, CDR1 is SGHNT and CDR2 is YYREEE (reference sequence). The CDR3 is made up of 14 amino acids. Between the trimmed V and J ends, which lost 4 bases and 3 bases, there was a span of 13 bases.

The chain couples TRBV27 to TRBJ1-2, with a weak D call TRBD1 (5 bases). The V end was cut by 0 bases, the J end by 2 bases, with 10 bases between. The CDR3 contains 15 residues. CDR1 is MNHEY and CDR2 is SMNVEV in the germline V gene (reference sequence). The CDR3 region is CASSLSADSNYGYTF. CDR3 nucleotides: TGTGCCAGCAGTTTATCGGCCGACAGCAACTATGGCTACACCTTC.

The chain links TRBV2 to TRBJ1-5, with D tentatively TRBD1 (6 bases). Trimming cost V 6 bases and J 0 bases, with 12 bases left between them. The CDR3 has 15 amino acids. Looked up from germline, CDR1 is SNHLY and CDR2 is FYNNEI. In nucleotides, the CDR3 is TGTGCCAGCAGCGATGGACAGAATAGCAATCAGCCCCAGCATTTT. Protein product: CASSDGQNSNQPQHF.

By share, this clone ranks as medium-sized. The chain joins TRBV7-2 to TRBJ1-2, with a weak D call TRBD1 (5 bases). Germline V CDR1 and CDR2: SGHTA, FQGNSA. V lost 4 bases and J 7 bases, leaving 16 bases between the germline ends. CDR3 size: 14 residues. The CDR3 region is CASSSFGTAAGYTF. For the CDR3, the DNA is TGTGCCAGCAGCTCCTTCGGGACTGCCGCTGGCTACACCTTC.

This CDR3 is CASSYDSDSPYEQYF. As DNA, the CDR3 is TGTGCCAGCAGCTACGACTCGGACAGTCCCTACGAGCAGTACTTC. V and J are TRBV7-9 and TRBJ2-7; perhaps TRBD1 as D (6 bases). Germline V CDR1 and CDR2: SEHNR, FQNEAQ (reference sequence). V dropped 4 bases and J dropped 2 bases, with 15 bases sitting between them. The CDR3 has 15 amino acids.

Of note for this clone: The identical CDR3 is also encoded by other nucleotide sequences in the sample. The chain has TRBV9 and TRBJ2-1; 8 bases align to TRBD2. With 2 bases clipped from V and 3 bases from J, the junction kept 10 bases outside the gene matches. The length of the CDR3 is 17 residues. CDR1 is SGDLS and CDR2 is YYNGEE in the germline V gene. The CDR3 sequence: CASSVSGTSGFYNEQFF. CDR3 nucleotide sequence: TGTGCCAGCAGCGTCTCCGGGACTAGTGGGTTCTACAATGAGCAGTTCTTC.

The J gene is TRBJ1-4, the V gene TRBV11-2, with D unclear. There are 17 residues in the CDR3. Germline V CDR1 and CDR2: SGHAT, FQNNGV. With 5 bases removed from V and 6 bases from J, the gap between germline ends came to 22 bases. The CDR3 nucleotides are TGTGCCAGCAGCCTCGGACCAAAGCAGCCCCTTGATGAAAAACTGTTTTTT. Protein: CASSLGPKQPLDEKLFF.

CDR3 coding DNA: TGTGCCAGCAGCTTAGTTGACCCCAGGGAGACCCAGTACTTC. Translating it yields CASSLVDPRETQYF. V is TRBV7-9 and J is TRBJ2-5; D is unclear. The germline V gene encodes CDR1 SEHNR and CDR2 FQNEAQ (reference sequence). CDR3 length: 14 amino acids. Between the trimmed V and J ends, which lost 1 base and 5 bases, there was a span of 11 bases.

The CDR3 reads CAISDVGGTDTQYF. The DNA of the CDR3 is TGTGCCATCAGTGATGTGGGGGGAACAGATACGCAGTATTTT. The V call is TRBV10-3, the J call TRBJ2-3; weak D call: TRBD2 (6 bases). The CDR3 length is 14 residues. The germline V gene encodes CDR1 ENHRY and CDR2 SYGVKD. V was pared by 3 bases and J by 3 bases, with 10 bases between.

The chain has TRBV18 and TRBJ1-1; 8 bases match TRBD1. V shed 4 bases and J 1 base; nucleotides not matched to a gene: 2. This CDR3 contains 14 residues. Germline CDR1 is KGHSH and CDR2 is LQKENI. In DNA, the CDR3 is TGTGCCAGCTCACGCGGACAGGGGAACACTGAAGCTTTCTTT. This encodes CASSRGQGNTEAFF.

The chain couples TRBV12-2 to TRBJ2-3. TRBV12-2 is listed as a pseudogene. The CDR3 covers 15 residues. The CDR3 sequence is CASRTRLHSTDTQYF. The DNA for the CDR3 is TGTGCAAGTCGCACCCGATTGCACAGCACAGATACGCAGTATTTT.

This clone was found once. The chain joins TRBV5-1 to TRBJ1-2; D possibly corresponds to TRBD1 (5 bases). Germline V lookup: CDR1 SGHRS, CDR2 YFSETQ. The CDR3 extends over 14 amino acids. Trimming cost V 1 base and J 2 bases, with 9 bases left between them. DNA of the CDR3: TGCGCCAGCAGCTTGTTGGACATAAACTATGGCTACACCTTC. It yields the protein CASSLLDINYGYTF. Full variable domain (outside the CDR3, taken from reference TRBV5-1 and TRBJ1-2): KAGVTQTPRYLIKTRGQQVTLSCSPISGHRSVSWYQQTPGQGLQFLFEYFSETQRNKGNFPGRFSGRQFSNSRSEMNVSTLELGDSALYLCASSLLDINYGYTFGSGTRLTVV.

This chain connects TRBV6-5 to TRBJ1-2, with D possibly TRBD1 on 5 matching bases. Trimming removed 6 bases at V and 8 bases at J, with 13 bases between. CDR1 is MNHEY, CDR2 SVGAGI, per germline. This CDR3 is built from 12 residues. The chain's CDR3 is CASSPGGVGYTF. In nucleotides, the CDR3 is TGTGCCAGCAGCCCCGGGGGGGTAGGCTACACCTTC.

This clone occurred once. The V call is TRBV4-3, the J call TRBJ2-2, with no clear D. The CDR3 loop spans 14 amino acids. V was pared by 0 bases and J by 5 bases, with 7 bases between. CDR1 and CDR2 from the germline V gene are LGHNA and YSLEER. The CDR3 DNA reads TGCGCCAGCAGCCAAGATTCTACAACCGGGGAGCTGTTTTTT. Translated, it gives CASSQDSTTGELFF.

This chain joins TRBV6-6 and TRBJ2-7; maybe TRBD2 (5 bases). V was clipped by 6 bases and J by 5 bases, with 11 bases between them. This CDR3 spans 12 amino acids. The germline gives CDR1 MNHNY, CDR2 SVGAGI (reference sequence). The CDR3 is CASSLLVDEQYF. The CDR3 DNA reads as TGTGCCAGCAGCCTACTAGTAGACGAGCAGTACTTC.